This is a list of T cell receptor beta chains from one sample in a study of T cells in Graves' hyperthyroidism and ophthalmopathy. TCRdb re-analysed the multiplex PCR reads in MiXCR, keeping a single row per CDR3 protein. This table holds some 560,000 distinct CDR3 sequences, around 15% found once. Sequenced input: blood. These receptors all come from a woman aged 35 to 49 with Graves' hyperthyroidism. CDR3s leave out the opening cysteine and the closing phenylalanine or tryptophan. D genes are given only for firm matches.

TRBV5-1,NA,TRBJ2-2,ASSLAGANTGELF
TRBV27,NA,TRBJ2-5,ASSPAGQNSRQTQY
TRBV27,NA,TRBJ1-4,ASSPFAGREKLF
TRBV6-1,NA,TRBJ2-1,ASSIGAGAGNEQF
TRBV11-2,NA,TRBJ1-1,ASSLAQVNTEAF
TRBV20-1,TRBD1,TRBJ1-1,SARRQGANTEAF
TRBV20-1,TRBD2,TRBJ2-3,SALASGRAPDTQY
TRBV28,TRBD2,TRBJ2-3,ASRGLEITDTQY
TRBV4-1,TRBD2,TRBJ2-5,ASSQDPLAGGRGTQY
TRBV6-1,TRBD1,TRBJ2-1,ASSGTGGLDEQF
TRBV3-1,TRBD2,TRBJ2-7,ASSQPGGGTRSYEQY
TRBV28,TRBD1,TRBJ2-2,ASSTQIQQQGYSNTGELF
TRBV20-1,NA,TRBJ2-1,SAAVTNNEQF
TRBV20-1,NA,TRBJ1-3,SARDRGATYSGNTIY
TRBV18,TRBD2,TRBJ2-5,ASSRTSGTIQY
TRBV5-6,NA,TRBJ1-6,ASSLQGNSPLH
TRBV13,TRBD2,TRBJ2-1,ASSRKLAGDGNEQF
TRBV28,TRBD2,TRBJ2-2,ASRVAGATGELF
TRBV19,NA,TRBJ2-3,ASNNSPVERYTQY